The 10 T cell receptor beta chains below all came from one sample that was sequenced in a study of shared clonotypes between healthy human individuals (dated by TCRdb to the early 2020s). The library was produced with the immunoSEQ multiplex PCR assay. Held by TCRdb, this immuneACCESS table contains in-frame sequences only and omits some clones. Under half of the omission traces to an unresolved V gene where checked; the cause of the rest is unknown. This sample has more than 900,000 clones in its table, and approximately 78% of those were observed once. Roughly 0.55% of the sample is in the top ten clones. The source material was memory CD4+ T cells from PBMCs. Read against the paper, the sample's cell subset or site label means: CD45RA-negative fraction. These receptors were taken from a young man in good health. Some clones in this sample may be carry-over from other donors' samples.

The chain links TRBV6-1 to TRBJ2-7; D not certain. This CDR3 is 13 amino acids long. Germline CDR1 is MNHNS and CDR2 is SASEGT. V lost 2 bases and J lost 8, with 13 bases in between. The CDR3 sequence is CASSESRVGQQYF. The CDR3 DNA follows: TGTGCCAGCAGTGAAAGCCGGGTTGGGCAGCAGTACTTC.

For this clone: Other DNA sequences in the same sample also yield this CDR3. This chain links TRBV18 with TRBJ2-2; D not resolved. Germline V gene data show CDR1 as KGHSH and CDR2 as LQKENI. The length of the CDR3 is 13 residues. Trimming removed 0 bases at V and 5 bases at J, with 4 bases between. The CDR3, as DNA: TGTGCCAGCTCACCACCTAGTACCGGGGAGCTGTTTTTT. Its translation: CASSPPSTGELFF.

This rearrangement joins TRBV7-3 to TRBJ1-3; D gene uncertain. CDR3 length: 13 amino acids. From germline, CDR1 is SGHTA and CDR2 FQGTGA. The V and J ends lost 5 bases and 2 bases respectively, with 7 bases between them. CDR3 DNA: TGTGCCAGCAGCCGGATCGCTGGAAACACCATATATTTT. Protein sequence: CASSRIAGNTIYF.

The chain employs TRBV5-1 and TRBJ2-3; 9 nucleotides match TRBD2. This CDR3 is 14 amino acids long. Trimming at V came to 3 bases and at J to 2 bases, leaving 1 base not matched to a gene. Germline V CDR1 and CDR2: SGHRS, YFSETQ. CDR3 residues: CASSSSGATDTQYF. CDR3 DNA sequence: TGCGCCAGCAGCTCTAGCGGGGCCACAGATACGCAGTATTTT.

V is TRBV2 and J is TRBJ1-5, with D maybe TRBD1 (5 bases). Trimming pared 4 bases from V and 6 bases from J, leaving 10 bases between. CDR3 length: 13 amino acids. Germline assignment: CDR1 SNHLY and CDR2 FYNNEI. The CDR3 loop is CASSGQSGQPQHF. The CDR3 coding sequence is TGTGCCAGCAGTGGACAGTCAGGTCAGCCCCAGCATTTT.

This chain links TRBV14 with TRBJ2-7; D unresolved. Per the germline V gene, CDR1 is SGHDN and CDR2 is FVKESK. CDR3 length: 13 amino acids. V was clipped by 4 bases and J by 3 bases, with 10 bases between them. DNA for the CDR3: TGTGCCAGCAGCCGCCTCCGGTTCTACGAGCAGTACTTC. This encodes CASSRLRFYEQYF.

This clone was observed a single time. The rearrangement links TRBV5-1 to TRBJ2-1; 8 bases line up with TRBD1. The ends lost 9 bases at V and 7 bases at J; junction bases unmatched: 9. This CDR3 is built from 13 residues. The V gene's germline CDR1 is SGHRS and CDR2 YFSETQ. CDR3 in amino acids: CATNQGAANEQFF. The CDR3 DNA reads as TGCGCCACAAACCAGGGGGCCGCGAATGAGCAGTTCTTC.

The rearrangement uses TRBV6-5 and TRBJ2-3, with TRBD2 as a possible D gene (5 bases). Germline lookup yields CDR1 MNHEY and CDR2 SVGAGI. This CDR3 region has 14 residues. V was pared by 6 bases and J by 2 bases, with 12 bases between. For the CDR3, the DNA is TGTGCCAGCAGGGAGGACTCCTACACAGATACGCAGTATTTT. Translated, it gives CASREDSYTDTQYF.

A single count supports this clone. This chain's CDR3 is CASSPPRNRDTETQYF. The CDR3 DNA is TGTGCCAGCTCACCACCACGAAACAGGGATACGGAGACCCAGTACTTC. The gene calls are TRBV18 and TRBJ2-5, with TRBD1 as a possible D gene (6 bases). This CDR3 has 16 amino acids. Germline CDR1 reads KGHSH; CDR2 reads LQKENI. The V end was cut by 0 bases, the J end by 5 bases, with 16 bases between.

Concerning this clone: This specimen includes other DNA sequences encoding the same CDR3. The chain links TRBV5-1 to TRBJ2-2; the match to TRBD1 covers 9 bases. This CDR3 spans 15 amino acids. J lost 3 bases, V lost 2 bases, and 2 bases had no gene match. The germline V gene encodes CDR1 SGHRS and CDR2 YFSETQ. The CDR3 DNA follows: TGCGCCAGCAGCTTAACAGGGGGCTACACCGGGGAGCTGTTTTTT. As protein: CASSLTGGYTGELFF.